This record looks at one T cell receptor beta chain sequence and its context. V was clipped by 4 bases and J by 5 bases; unmatched bases: 8. Germline V lookup: CDR1 LGHNA, CDR2 YSLEER. The CDR3 extends over 15 amino acids. This entry comes from a study of control samples from healthy donors and cancer patients. Libraries were prepared by immunoSEQ multiplex PCR; TCRdb keeps only in-frame clonotypes and omits some of them. This table has some 150,000 clones, just over 90% appearing once. J is TRBJ2-7 and V is TRBV4-3; the match to TRBD2 covers 10 bases. Sequencing used blood. This clonotype originated in a woman in her fifties or sixties in good health. Here the CDR3 DNA reads TGCGCCAGCAGCCCTACCCTAGCGGGGGCCCACGAGCAGTACTTC. Protein: CASSPTLAGAHEQYF.